The table lists the clone carrying this TCR beta chain with a few counts. Antigen unknown. It was with a sample-barcoded 5' primer and a J-beta primer mix that a second PCR of about 7 to 12 cycles was run. Samples each returned at least 3 million CDR3-containing paired-end reads. TCRdb reprocessed the 5' RACE reads via MiXCR and lists one record per CDR3 protein. The sample has about 720,000 distinct CDR3 sequences, about a fifth seen once; the top ten hold around 21%. Germline CDR1 and CDR2: MNHEY and SVGAGI. The junction had 11 bases not matched to a gene; V was cut back by 8 bases and J by 1 base. This CDR3 has 15 residues. This specimen comes from a study of blood T cells in healthy people across ages. Findings of the study overall: CMV status of donors was not determined, possibly confounding expanded clonotype changes.

Sample donors were healthy Caucasian individuals that came from Russia, aged roughly 6 to 90. This chain joins TRBV6-5 and TRBJ2-7, with 7 bases matching TRBD2. This receptor was identified in a man between 70 and 80 years old in good health. Sequenced: blood. This chain's CDR3 is CASRTTSAKSYEQYV. CDR3 sequence (DNA): TGTGCCAGCCGGACTACTAGCGCCAAATCCTACGAGCAGTACGTC.